These T cell receptor beta chains were read from a single sample in a study of shared clonotypes between healthy human individuals. The table came from immunoSEQ multiplex PCR; TCRdb's copy has only in-frame clones and leaves some out. The data hold about 1.1 million clones, with 70% to 80% observed a single time. The sequenced sample was memory CD4+ T cells from PBMCs. The receptors here all came from a man aged 18 to 30 in good health. Some clones in this sample may be carry-over from other donors' samples. Both conserved end residues are part of each CDR3. The order of the fields is CDR3 DNA, CDR3 protein, J gene, V gene, CDR3 length, clone size, D gene. A D gene is named only where the DNA matches it firmly. Clone size is given for some rows only: seen once, a few or many times, or a class if the clone is expanded.

TGTGCCAGCAGCTTGTTTAGCGCCGCTAACCCCGGGGAGCTGTTTTTT CASSLFSAANPGELFF TRBJ2-2 TRBV5-4 16 . .
TGCAGCGTTGCTAGCGGGTACACCGGGGAGCTGTTTTTT CSVASGYTGELFF TRBJ2-2 TRBV29-1 13 . TRBD2
TGTGCCAGCAGTTTAACGGTCACGCTCTATGGCTACACCTTC CASSLTVTLYGYTF TRBJ1-2 TRBV28 14 . .
TGTGTCTCAGCGGGAGAAGCAGATACGCAGTATTTT CVSAGEADTQYF TRBJ2-3 TRBV2 12 . TRBD2
TGTGCCAGCTCACCCCACAAGCAGGACGAGCAGTACTTC CASSPHKQDEQYF TRBJ2-7 TRBV18 13 . .
TGTGCCAGCAGCCAAGACAGGTCGAATGAAAAACTGTTTTTT CASSQDRSNEKLFF TRBJ1-4 TRBV5-6 14 . .
TGTGCCAGCAGCGACGGGACTCACAAGGGTAACTATGGCTACACCTTC CASSDGTHKGNYGYTF TRBJ1-2 TRBV11-2 16 . .
TGCGCCAGCAGCCAGGACAGGCCGGACCATGAAAAACTGTTTTTT CASSQDRPDHEKLFF TRBJ1-4 TRBV5-1 15 . TRBD1
TGTGCCAGCAGGAGAGGGTATCTAGACACTGAAGCTTTCTTT CASRRGYLDTEAFF TRBJ1-1 TRBV6-5 14 few .
TGTGCCAGCAGCGATAGCGGGAGGTCGAATGAGCAGTTCTTC CASSDSGRSNEQFF TRBJ2-1 TRBV2 14 once TRBD2
TGTGCCAGCAGCGCGGACAGGGGAAAGGGGGCGACTGAAGCTTTCTTT CASSADRGKGATEAFF TRBJ1-1 TRBV5-4 16 . TRBD1
TGTGCCTGGACCGGGGGGTACAATGAGCAGTTCTTC CAWTGGYNEQFF TRBJ2-1 TRBV30 12 once TRBD2
TGTGCCAGCAGCACCCCCTCCGGGGCAACGCACACCGGGGAGCTGTTTTTT CASSTPSGATHTGELFF TRBJ2-2 TRBV7-2 17 . .
TGTGCCAGCAGTCGTTCCTATGGCTACACCTTC CASSRSYGYTF TRBJ1-2 TRBV7-9 11 . .
TGTGCCAGCAGCCAGATAACGGGCGGGGGTTACAATGAGCAGTTCTTC CASSQITGGGYNEQFF TRBJ2-1 TRBV4-2 16 . TRBD2
TGTGCCAGCAGCCGCGGGAGTAACTACAATGAGCAGTTCTTC CASSRGSNYNEQFF TRBJ2-1 TRBV9 14 . TRBD2
TGTGCCAGCAGTGAACCGAGGGCGGGAAACACCATATATTTT CASSEPRAGNTIYF TRBJ1-3 TRBV2 14 many .
TGTGCCAGTACCGAAGGGGGGTACGCCGGGGAGCTGTTTTTT CASTEGGYAGELFF TRBJ2-2 TRBV19 14 . .
TGTGCCAGCAGTTTATTTAGCGGGATAAACACCGGGGAGCTGTTTTTT CASSLFSGINTGELFF TRBJ2-2 TRBV27 16 once TRBD2
TGTGCCAGCAGCTTATTTATCTCGGCTAGCGGGAGTATCGACGAGCAGTACTTC CASSLFISASGSIDEQYF TRBJ2-7 TRBV7-2 18 . TRBD2
TGTGCCAGCACCCCTTCAGGAAACACCATATATTTT CASTPSGNTIYF TRBJ1-3 TRBV28 12 . .
TGCGCCAGCAGCCACGGACAGTCTGGAAACACCATATATTTT CASSHGQSGNTIYF TRBJ1-3 TRBV5-1 14 . .
TGTGCCAGCTCAGCCCTCTCTGGAAACACCATATATTTT CASSALSGNTIYF TRBJ1-3 TRBV18 13 . .
TGTGCCAGCAAACCCCGGGGGGGGTACAATGAGCAGTTCTTC CASKPRGGYNEQFF TRBJ2-1 TRBV6-1 14 . TRBD2
TGTGCCAGCAGCGGGACCCCTCAGGGCGGGGAGCTGTTTTTT CASSGTPQGGELFF TRBJ2-2 TRBV6-4 14 few .
TGTGCCAGCAGTGCATGGGGCAGGGGGAGCTCCTACGAGCAGTACTTC CASSAWGRGSSYEQYF TRBJ2-7 TRBV25-1 16 . TRBD1
TGTGCCAGCAGTTCCCCCACAGGGAACACTGAAGCTTTCTTT CASSSPTGNTEAFF TRBJ1-1 TRBV6-5 14 . .
TGTGCCAGCAGCTTAGGGGGACAGCTTTACGAGCAGTACTTC CASSLGGQLYEQYF TRBJ2-7 TRBV7-8 14 few TRBD1
TGCAGCGTCGGGACAGACCGGCTCTTCGGCTACGAGCAGTACTTC CSVGTDRLFGYEQYF TRBJ2-7 TRBV29-1 15 . TRBD1